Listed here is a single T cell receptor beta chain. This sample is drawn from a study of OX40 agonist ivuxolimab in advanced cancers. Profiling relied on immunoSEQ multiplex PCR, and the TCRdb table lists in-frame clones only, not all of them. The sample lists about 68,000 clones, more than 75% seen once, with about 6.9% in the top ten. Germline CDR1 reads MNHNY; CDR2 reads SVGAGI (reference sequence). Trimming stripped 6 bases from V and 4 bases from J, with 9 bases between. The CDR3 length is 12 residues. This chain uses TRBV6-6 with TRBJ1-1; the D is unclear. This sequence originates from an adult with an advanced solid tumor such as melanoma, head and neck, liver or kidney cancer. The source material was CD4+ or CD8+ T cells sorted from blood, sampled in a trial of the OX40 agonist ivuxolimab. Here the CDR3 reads CASSTAVTEAFF. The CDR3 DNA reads TGTGCCAGCAGCACCGCAGTCACTGAAGCTTTCTTT.